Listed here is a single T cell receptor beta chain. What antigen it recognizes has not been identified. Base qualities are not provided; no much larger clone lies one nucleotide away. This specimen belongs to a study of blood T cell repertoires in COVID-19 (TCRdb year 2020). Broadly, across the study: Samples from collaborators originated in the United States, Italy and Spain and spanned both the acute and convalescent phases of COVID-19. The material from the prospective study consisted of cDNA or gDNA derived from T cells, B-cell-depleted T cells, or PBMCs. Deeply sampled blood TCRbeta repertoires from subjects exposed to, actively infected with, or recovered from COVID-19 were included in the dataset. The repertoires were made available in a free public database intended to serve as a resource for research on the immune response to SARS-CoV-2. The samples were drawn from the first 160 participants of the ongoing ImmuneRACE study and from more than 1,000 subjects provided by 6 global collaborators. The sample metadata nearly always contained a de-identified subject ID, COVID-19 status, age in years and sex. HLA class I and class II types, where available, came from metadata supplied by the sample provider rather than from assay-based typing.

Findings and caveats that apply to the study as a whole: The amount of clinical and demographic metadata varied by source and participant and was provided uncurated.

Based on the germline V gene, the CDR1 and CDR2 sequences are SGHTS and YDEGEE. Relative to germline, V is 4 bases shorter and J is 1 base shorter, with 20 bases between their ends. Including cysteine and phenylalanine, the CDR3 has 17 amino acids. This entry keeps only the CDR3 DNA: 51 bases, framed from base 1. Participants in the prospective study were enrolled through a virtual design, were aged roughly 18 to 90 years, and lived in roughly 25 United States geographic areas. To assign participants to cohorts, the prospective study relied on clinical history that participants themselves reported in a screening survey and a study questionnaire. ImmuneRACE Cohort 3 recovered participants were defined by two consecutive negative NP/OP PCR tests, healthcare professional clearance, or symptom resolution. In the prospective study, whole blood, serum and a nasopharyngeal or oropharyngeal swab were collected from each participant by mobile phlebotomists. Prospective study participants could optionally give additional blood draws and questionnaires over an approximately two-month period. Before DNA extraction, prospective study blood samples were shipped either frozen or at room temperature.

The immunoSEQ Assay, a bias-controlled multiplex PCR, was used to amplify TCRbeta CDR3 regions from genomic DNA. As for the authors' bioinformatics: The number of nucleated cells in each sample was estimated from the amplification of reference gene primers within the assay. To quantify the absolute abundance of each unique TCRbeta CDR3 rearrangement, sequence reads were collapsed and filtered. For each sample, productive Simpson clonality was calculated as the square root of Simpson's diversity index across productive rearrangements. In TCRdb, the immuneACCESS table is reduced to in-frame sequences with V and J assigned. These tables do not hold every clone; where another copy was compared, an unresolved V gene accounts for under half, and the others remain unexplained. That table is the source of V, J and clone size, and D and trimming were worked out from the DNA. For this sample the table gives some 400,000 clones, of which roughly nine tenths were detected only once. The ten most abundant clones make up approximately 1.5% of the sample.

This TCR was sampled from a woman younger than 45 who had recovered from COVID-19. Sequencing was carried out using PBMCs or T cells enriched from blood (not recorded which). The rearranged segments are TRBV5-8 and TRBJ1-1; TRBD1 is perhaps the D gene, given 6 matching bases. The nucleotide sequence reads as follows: TGTGCCAGCAGCCAGCTTCGACAGGCTAATTGGAACACTGAAGCTTTCTTT. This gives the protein CASSQLRQANWNTEAFF.